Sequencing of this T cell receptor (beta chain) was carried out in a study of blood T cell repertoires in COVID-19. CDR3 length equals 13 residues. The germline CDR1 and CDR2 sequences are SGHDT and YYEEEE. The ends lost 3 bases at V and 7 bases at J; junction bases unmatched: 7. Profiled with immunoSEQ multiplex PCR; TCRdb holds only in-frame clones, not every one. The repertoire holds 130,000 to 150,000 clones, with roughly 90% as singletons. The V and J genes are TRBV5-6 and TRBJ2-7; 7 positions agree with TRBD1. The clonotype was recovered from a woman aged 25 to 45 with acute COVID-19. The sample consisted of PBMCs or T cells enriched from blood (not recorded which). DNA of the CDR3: TGTGCCAGCAGCTCTTCAACAGGGGTAGAGCAGTACTTC. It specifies CASSSSTGVEQYF.